Listed here is a single TCR beta chain. Its target is not known. This sample is drawn from a study of blood T cells in healthy people across ages. Study-wide context: Researchers report that template switching captured about one barcoded beta molecule per two T cells. Study-level points and caveats: Shifts in expanded clonotypes may have been confounded by donor CMV status, which was unknown. When set beside aged donors, long-lived donors presented more naive CD4+ cells and higher diversity.

Primed by a sample-barcoded 5' primer and a J-beta primer mix, a second PCR proceeded for roughly 7 to 12 cycles. TCRdb called the 5' RACE reads again in MiXCR, with one record for every CDR3 protein. The sample has about 1.5 million distinct CDR3 sequences; 35% to 45% are singletons. This CDR3 spans 14 amino acids. Between the trimmed V and J ends, which lost 5 bases and 3 bases, there was a span of 13 bases. Per the germline V gene, CDR1 is MNHEY and CDR2 is SMNVEV (reference sequence). The sample comprised blood. The rearrangement uses TRBV27 and TRBJ1-2, with a tentative D call TRBD1 (6 bases). This clonotype was obtained from a woman between 18 and 30 years old in good health. The CDR3 bases are TGTGCCAGCAGTGTAGGAGGACAGCACTATGGCTACACCTTC. It translates to CASSVGGQHYGYTF.